This entry lists 27 T cell receptor beta chains sequenced from one sample in a study of T cells in Graves' hyperthyroidism and ophthalmopathy. TCR beta CDR3 regions were amplified from RNA transcripts. During a first-round RT-PCR of the TCR CDR3, the HTBI primer set was used. TCRdb re-analysed the multiplex PCR reads in MiXCR, keeping a single row per CDR3 protein. The table has roughly 400,000 distinct CDR3 sequences, more than 12% seen once. Sequenced: blood. These receptors all come from a man aged 50 to 59 with Graves' ophthalmopathy.

This clonotype was observed at least ten times. The chain has TRBV28 and TRBJ2-7, with D possibly being TRBD1 (7 bases). CDR1 is MDHEN and CDR2 is SYDVKM in the germline V gene. The CDR3 is 14 residues long. V was pared by 3 bases and J by 1 base, with 10 bases between. DNA of the CDR3: TGTGCCAGCAGTTTTCAGGGGGGATCCTACGAGCAGTACTTC. Amino acid sequence: CASSFQGGSYEQYF. The entire variable domain, with the rest obtained from reference TRBV28 and TRBJ2-7, is as follows: DVKVTQSSRYLVKRTGEKVFLECVQDMDHENMFWYRQDPGLGLRLIYFSYDVKMKEKGDIPEGYSVSREKKERFSLILESASTNQTSMYLCASSFQGGSYEQYFGPGTRLTVT.

Ten or more counts support this clonotype. This chain joins TRBV3-1 and TRBJ1-2; D gene unclear. Germline lookup yields CDR1 LGHDT and CDR2 YNNKEL (reference sequence). V gave up 1 base and J gave up 8 bases, with 5 bases separating them. This CDR3 has 11 amino acids. The CDR3 here is CASSQGPGYTF. For the CDR3, the DNA is TGTGCCAGCAGCCAAGGCCCCGGCTACACCTTC. Supplemented by reference TRBV3-1 and TRBJ1-2, the full variable domain reads DTAVSQTPKYLVTQMGNDKSIKCEQNLGHDTMYWYKQDSKKFLKIMFSYNNKELIINETVPNRFSPKSPDKAHLNLHINSLELGDSAVYFCASSQGPGYTFGSGTRLTVV.

The rearrangement uses TRBV10-3 and TRBJ2-6; D remains ambiguous. CDR3 length: 15 amino acids. Germline loops: CDR1 ENHRY, CDR2 SYGVKD. V lost 7 bases and J 4 bases, leaving 14 bases between the germline ends. The CDR3 region is CAIKGSSSGANVLTF. CDR3 DNA sequence: TGTGCCATCAAGGGATCCTCCTCCGGGGCCAACGTCCTGACTTTC.

The chain uses TRBV20-1 and TRBJ2-2, with 10 bases identical to TRBD2. The CDR3 is 18 residues long. Germline lookup yields CDR1 DFQATT and CDR2 SNEGSKA (reference sequence). The V gene end was trimmed by 2 bases and the J gene end by 7 bases; junction bases not matched to a gene: 16. DNA for the CDR3: TGCAGTGCTAGATCCGGGAGCCTAGCGGGAGTGATGGGCGGGGAGCTGTTTTTT. This gives the protein CSARSGSLAGVMGGELFF.

This clonotype has at least ten counts. The V gene is TRBV20-1, the J gene TRBJ1-1; D ambiguous. Trimming shortened V by 6 bases and J by 4 bases, and 15 bases separated the two germline ends. Germline assignment: CDR1 DFQATT and CDR2 SNEGSKA (reference sequence). The CDR3 is 13 amino acids. CDR3 bases: TGCAGTGCCCGAAGAGCGGAGGGCACTGAAGCTTTCTTT. Its translation is CSARRAEGTEAFF.

This rearrangement joins TRBV30 to TRBJ2-5; 7 bases align to TRBD2. The CDR3 spans 13 residues. V shed 2 bases and J 13 bases; nucleotides not matched to a gene: 13. CDR1 and CDR2 from the germline V gene are GTSNPN and SVGIG (reference sequence). DNA for the CDR3: TGTGCCTGGAGTTTCCTAGCGGAAGAAGCTCCGTACTTC. Its protein product is CAWSFLAEEAPYF.

This clonotype has a handful of counts. This chain joins TRBV20-1 and TRBJ2-6; D not resolved. CDR3 length: 13 residues. Trimming pared 3 bases from V and 0 bases from J, leaving 3 bases between. The germline CDR1 and CDR2 sequences are DFQATT and SNEGSKA (reference sequence). This CDR3 reads CSARSSGANVLTF. The CDR3, as DNA: TGCAGTGCTAGGAGCTCTGGGGCCAACGTCCTGACTTTC.

This clonotype has at least ten counts. The rearrangement links TRBV4-1 to TRBJ2-5; D may be TRBD2 (6 bases). Trimming took 2 bases from V and 5 from J, leaving 15 bases between them. The CDR3 covers 15 residues. Germline lookup yields CDR1 MGHRA and CDR2 YSYEKL. This CDR3 reads CASSQRLEGEETQYF. The CDR3 nucleotides read TGCGCCAGCAGCCAACGTTTGGAGGGCGAGGAGACCCAGTACTTC.

The table lists this clonotype with many counts. The chain has TRBV30 and TRBJ1-1; 12 bases are shared with TRBD1. Germline CDR1 is GTSNPN and CDR2 is SVGIG (reference sequence). V dropped 7 bases and J dropped 2; count of bases not matched to a gene: 8. This CDR3 comprises 15 residues. The chain's CDR3 is CALRRDRGQNTEAFF. The CDR3 DNA reads as TGTGCCTTGCGCCGGGACAGGGGGCAAAACACTGAAGCTTTCTTT.

The V and J genes are TRBV12-3 or TRBV12-4 and TRBJ2-1; D may be TRBD1 or TRBD2 (5 bases each). This CDR3 spans 13 amino acids. The ends were cut back, 6 bases at V and 9 bases at J, with 15 bases in the middle. CDR3 region: CASSPSGPTEQFF. CDR3 nucleotides: TGTGCCAGCAGCCCATCGGGACCTACTGAGCAGTTCTTC.

This clonotype has a handful of counts. V usage is TRBV5-1 and J usage is TRBJ2-5; 8 bases match TRBD1. The V gene end was trimmed by 0 bases and the J gene end by 4 bases; junction bases not matched to a gene: 11. The CDR3 is 17 residues long. The germline V gene encodes CDR1 SGHRS and CDR2 YFSETQ. DNA for the CDR3: TGCGCCAGCAGCTTGGAGGCAGGGGGCGGAGTAAGAGAGACCCAGTACTTC. Translation gives CASSLEAGGGVRETQYF.

This chain uses TRBV5-1 with TRBJ1-6; a possible D gene is TRBD1 (5 bases). The V end lost 3 bases, the J end lost 7 bases, and 14 bases lay between the germline ends. This CDR3 has 15 amino acids. Germline assignment: CDR1 SGHRS and CDR2 YFSETQ. CDR3 in DNA: TGCGCCAGCAGCTCGTTGGGGGACGGCAATTCACCCCTCCACTTT. Translation gives CASSSLGDGNSPLHF.

This clonotype was picked up many times. The chain carries TRBV18 and TRBJ1-1, with TRBD1 as a possible D gene (6 bases). The length of the CDR3 is 14 residues. The germline V gene encodes CDR1 KGHSH and CDR2 LQKENI. V was trimmed by 6 bases and J by 5 bases, leaving 16 bases between them. The CDR3 DNA follows: TGTGCCAGCTCCAGGACAGCCCGTGAGACTGAAGCTTTCTTT. This codes for CASSRTARETEAFF. The variable domain in full, completed from reference TRBV18 and TRBJ1-1, reads NAGVMQNPRHLVRRRGQEARLRCSPMKGHSHVYWYRQLPEEGLKFMVYLQKENIIDESGMPKERFSAEFPKEGPSILRIQQVVRGDSAAYFCASSRTARETEAFFGQGTRLTVV.

A few counts support this clonotype. CDR3 in amino acids: CASSNDRVDEKLFF. CDR3 DNA sequence: TGTGCCAGCAGCAACGACAGGGTCGATGAAAAACTGTTTTTT. The rearrangement links TRBV7-8 to TRBJ1-4, with 7 nucleotides matching TRBD1. This CDR3 is 14 amino acids long. Unmatched junction bases numbered 6, after V lost 5 bases and J lost 6 bases. Germline CDR1 is SGHVS and CDR2 is FQNEAQ.

V is TRBV20-1 and J is TRBJ1-1; 8 nucleotides line up with TRBD1. The CDR3 consists of 14 residues. The V and J ends lost 1 base and 7 bases, in that order; junction bases with no gene match: 8. Germline values: CDR1 DFQATT, CDR2 SNEGSKA (reference sequence). CDR3 sequence (DNA): TGCAGTGCTAGAGGTGGCAGGGGGCCGAGTGAAGCTTTCTTT. It translates to CSARGGRGPSEAFF.

This clonotype was counted ten times or more. The V and J genes are TRBV7-9 and TRBJ1-4; 9 bases map to TRBD1. Germline assignment: CDR1 SEHNR and CDR2 FQNEAQ (reference sequence). The CDR3 covers 15 residues. Trimming at V came to 4 bases and at J to 6 bases, leaving 6 bases not matched to a gene. The CDR3 region has the DNA TGTGCCAGCAGCTCGATGGACAGGGGTGATGAAAAACTGTTTTTT. This gives the protein CASSSMDRGDEKLFF.

The rearrangement uses TRBV5-1 and TRBJ2-2, with a possible D match to TRBD1 (5 bases). Trimming left V 4 bases short and J 6 bases short, with 16 bases between. CDR1 SGHRS and CDR2 YFSETQ come from the germline V gene. CDR3 length: 15 amino acids. CDR3 DNA sequence: TGCGCCAGCAGCCAAACGACAGAGAGCCCCGGGGAGCTGTTTTTT. This sequence encodes CASSQTTESPGELFF.

This chain joins TRBV27 and TRBJ2-3; TRBD2 matches 9 bases. Germline V gene data show CDR1 as MNHEY and CDR2 as SMNVEV (reference sequence). With V trimmed by 3 bases and J by 1 base, 5 bases remained unmatched. The CDR3 totals 16 residues. The CDR3 loop is CASSLYGLARTDTQYF. CDR3 DNA: TGTGCCAGCAGTTTGTACGGACTAGCGCGCACAGATACGCAGTATTTT.

This clonotype appeared a few times. The chain employs TRBV6-2 or TRBV6-3 and TRBJ1-3; TRBD1 matches at 8 bases. Per the germline V gene, CDR1 is MNHEY and CDR2 is SVGEGT. After removal of 2 bases from V and 7 bases from J, the junction contained 4 bases not matched to a gene. This CDR3 is built from 14 residues. The CDR3 region has the DNA TGTGCCAGCAGTTACCCGGACAGGGCCAACACCATATATTTT. Translating gives CASSYPDRANTIYF.

This clonotype was seen ten or more times. The chain couples TRBV10-3 to TRBJ2-1; the match to TRBD2 covers 9 bases. The J segment lost 4 bases and the V segment lost 6 bases, leaving 10 bases of the junction unmatched. Germline CDR1 reads ENHRY; CDR2 reads SYGVKD. The CDR3 totals 16 residues. The CDR3 here is CAISESTSGRYNEQFF. The CDR3 bases are TGTGCCATCAGCGAATCCACTAGCGGGCGATACAATGAGCAGTTCTTC.

This chain connects TRBV15 to TRBJ1-6; no reliable D call. Germline CDR1 is LNHNV and CDR2 is YYDKDF (reference sequence). The CDR3 spans 15 residues. Deletions cut 2 bases from V and 9 bases from J, with 14 bases between. CDR3 in amino acids: CATSRTDPRGSPLHF. The DNA of the CDR3 is TGTGCCACCAGCAGAACGGACCCGAGAGGTTCACCCCTCCACTTT. Drawing the rest from reference TRBV15 and TRBJ1-6, the complete variable domain is DAMVIQNPRYQVTQFGKPVTLSCSQTLNHNVMYWYQQKSSQAPKLLFHYYDKDFNNEADTPDNFQSRRPNTSFCFLDIRSPGLGDTAMYLCATSRTDPRGSPLHFGNGTRLTVT.

There are many counts of this clonotype. This chain links TRBV7-2 with TRBJ2-3; D uncertain. The germline gives CDR1 SGHTA, CDR2 FQGNSA. The CDR3 covers 14 residues. Trimming pared 3 bases from V and 2 bases from J, leaving 9 bases between. The CDR3 is CASSFSIATDTQYF. CDR3 DNA sequence: TGTGCCAGCAGCTTTAGTATTGCCACAGATACGCAGTATTTT.

This clonotype was detected only a few times. The chain combines TRBV4-2 with TRBJ2-2, with D possibly called TRBD1 or TRBD2 (6 bases each). Germline V lookup: CDR1 LGHNA, CDR2 YNFKEQ. This CDR3 has 17 residues. Trimming took off 3 bases at V and 5 bases at J, with 19 bases between the two ends. The DNA of the CDR3 is TGTGCCAGCAGCCAGGGATTAAGGGGGGAAAGTACCGGGGAGCTGTTTTTT. Amino acid sequence: CASSQGLRGESTGELFF.

At least ten counts were recorded for this clonotype. The chain carries TRBV20-1 and TRBJ2-7; D is tentatively TRBD1 or TRBD2 (5 bases each). Germline-derived CDR1 and CDR2 are DFQATT and SNEGSKA (reference sequence). Trimming took off 5 bases at V and 7 bases at J, with 18 bases between the two ends. The CDR3 length is 13 residues. CDR3 amino acids: CSAGDPLPGEQYF. The CDR3 nucleotides read TGCAGTGCTGGGGACCCCCTACCGGGGGAGCAGTACTTC.

The V and J genes are TRBV9 and TRBJ1-1; 7 bases fit TRBD1. Germline V gene sequence: CDR1 SGDLS, CDR2 YYNGEE. Trimming at V came to 3 bases and at J to 0 bases, leaving 8 bases not matched to a gene. The CDR3 covers 16 residues. The CDR3 sequence is CASSERGDSLNTEAFF. The CDR3, as DNA: TGTGCCAGCAGCGAGCGAGGGGACAGTTTGAACACTGAAGCTTTCTTT.

This clonotype was seen only a few times. The chain uses TRBV29-1 and TRBJ1-1, with D unresolved. Germline CDR1 and CDR2: SQVTM and ANQGSEA. This CDR3 has 14 amino acids. V was pared by 3 bases and J by 0 bases, with 11 bases between. This CDR3 is CSVDSLGLNTEAFF. In nucleotides, the CDR3 is TGCAGCGTTGATTCATTGGGTTTGAACACTGAAGCTTTCTTT. Full variable domain (outside the CDR3, taken from reference TRBV29-1 and TRBJ1-1): SAVISQKPSRDICQRGTSLTIQCQVDSQVTMMFWYRQQPGQSLTLIATANQGSEATYESGFVIDKFPISRPNLTFSTLTVSNMSPEDSSIYLCSVDSLGLNTEAFFGQGTRLTVV.

This rearrangement joins TRBV4-1 to TRBJ1-4, with a possible D match to TRBD1 (5 bases). From germline, CDR1 is MGHRA and CDR2 YSYEKL. V lost 1 base and J 7 bases, leaving 10 bases between the germline ends. The CDR3 is 14 amino acids. CDR3 DNA: TGCGCCAGCAGCCAAGGTCAGGGAAGTGAAAAACTGTTTTTT. This codes for CASSQGQGSEKLFF.